The source of this T cell receptor beta chain is a study of shared T cell receptors in the human thymus. This CDR3 is 13 amino acids long. Unmatched junction bases numbered 2, after V lost 4 bases and J lost 1 base. Germline V lookup: CDR1 SGHRS, CDR2 YFSETQ. Libraries were prepared by immunoSEQ multiplex PCR; TCRdb keeps only in-frame clonotypes and omits some of them. Here the sample spans 630,000 or so clones, over 75% being singletons. These same records also appear under a second study, on human thymus T cells. That publication notes: Resections removed during corrective heart surgery provided the thymus tissue used. Seemingly biased V and J gene usage marked thymic and blood repertoires.

This TCR was sampled from a boy in the first two years of life with a congenital heart defect. The gene calls are TRBV5-1 and TRBJ2-7; the match to TRBD1 covers 7 bases. The specimen was thymocytes. The CDR3 coding sequence is TGCGCCAGCAGCCAGGGACAGTCCTACGAGCAGTACTTC. Encoded protein: CASSQGQSYEQYF.